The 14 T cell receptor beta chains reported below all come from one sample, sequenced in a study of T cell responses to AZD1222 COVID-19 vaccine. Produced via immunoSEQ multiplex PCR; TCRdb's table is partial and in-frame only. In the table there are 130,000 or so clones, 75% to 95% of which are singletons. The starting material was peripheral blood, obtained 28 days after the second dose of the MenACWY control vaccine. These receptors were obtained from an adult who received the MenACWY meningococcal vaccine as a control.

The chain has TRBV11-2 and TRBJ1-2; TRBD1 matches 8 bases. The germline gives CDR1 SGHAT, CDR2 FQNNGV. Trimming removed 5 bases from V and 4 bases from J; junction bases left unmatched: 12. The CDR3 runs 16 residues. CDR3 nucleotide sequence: TGTGCCAGCAGCGCTAGCATGGGACAGGCGTCCTATGGCTACACCTTC. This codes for CASSASMGQASYGYTF. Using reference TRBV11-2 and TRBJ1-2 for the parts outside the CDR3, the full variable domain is EAGVAQSPRYKIIEKRQSVAFWCNPISGHATLYWYQQILGQGPKLLIQFQNNGVVDDSQLPKDRFSAERLKGVDSTLKIQPAKLEDSAVYLCASSASMGQASYGYTFGSGTRLTVV.

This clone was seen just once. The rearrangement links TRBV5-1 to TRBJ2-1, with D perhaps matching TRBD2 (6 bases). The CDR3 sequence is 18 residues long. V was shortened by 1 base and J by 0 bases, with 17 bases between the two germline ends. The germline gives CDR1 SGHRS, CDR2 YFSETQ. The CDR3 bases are TGCGCCAGCAGCTTGTACGCGGGGACGGGCCCCTCCTACAATGAGCAGTTCTTC. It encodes CASSLYAGTGPSYNEQFF.

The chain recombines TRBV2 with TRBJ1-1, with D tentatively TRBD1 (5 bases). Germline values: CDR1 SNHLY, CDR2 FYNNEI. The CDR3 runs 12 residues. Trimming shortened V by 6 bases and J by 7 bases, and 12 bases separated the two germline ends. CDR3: CASRGDGSEAFF. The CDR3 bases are TGTGCCAGCAGAGGGGATGGCAGTGAAGCTTTCTTT.

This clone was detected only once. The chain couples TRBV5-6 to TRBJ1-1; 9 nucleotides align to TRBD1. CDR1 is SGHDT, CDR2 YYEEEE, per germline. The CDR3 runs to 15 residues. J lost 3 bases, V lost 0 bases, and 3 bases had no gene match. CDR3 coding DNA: TGTGCCAGCAGCTTGGGGGACAGGGCGTACACTGAAGCTTTCTTT. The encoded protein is CASSLGDRAYTEAFF.

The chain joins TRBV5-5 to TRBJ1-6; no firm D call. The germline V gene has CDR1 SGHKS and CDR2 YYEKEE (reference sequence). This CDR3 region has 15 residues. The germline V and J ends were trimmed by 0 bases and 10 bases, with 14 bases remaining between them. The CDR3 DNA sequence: TGTGCCAGCAGCTTGGATCCAGCCCTAACGTCACCCCTCCACTTT. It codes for CASSLDPALTSPLHF.

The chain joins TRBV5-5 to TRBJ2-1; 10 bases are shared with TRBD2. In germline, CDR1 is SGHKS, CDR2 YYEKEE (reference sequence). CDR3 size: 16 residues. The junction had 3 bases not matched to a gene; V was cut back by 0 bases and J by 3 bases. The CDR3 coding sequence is TGTGCCAGCAGCTTGGGACTAGCGGGCGTCTACAATGAGCAGTTCTTC. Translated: CASSLGLAGVYNEQFF.

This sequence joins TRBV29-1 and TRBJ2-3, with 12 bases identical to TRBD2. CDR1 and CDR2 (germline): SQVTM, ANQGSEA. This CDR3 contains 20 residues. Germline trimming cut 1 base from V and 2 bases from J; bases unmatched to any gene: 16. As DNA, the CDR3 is TGCAGCGTTGAAGCAGGGACGGAATCCACTAGCGGGGGGTTCACAGATACGCAGTATTTT. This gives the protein CSVEAGTESTSGGFTDTQYF.

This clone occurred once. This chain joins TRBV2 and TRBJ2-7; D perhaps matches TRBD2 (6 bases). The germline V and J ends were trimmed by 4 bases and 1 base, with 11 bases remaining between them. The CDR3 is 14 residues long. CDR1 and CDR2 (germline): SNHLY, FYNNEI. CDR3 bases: TGTGCCAGCAGTGCGCGACTAGATTCCTACGAGCAGTACTTC. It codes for CASSARLDSYEQYF.

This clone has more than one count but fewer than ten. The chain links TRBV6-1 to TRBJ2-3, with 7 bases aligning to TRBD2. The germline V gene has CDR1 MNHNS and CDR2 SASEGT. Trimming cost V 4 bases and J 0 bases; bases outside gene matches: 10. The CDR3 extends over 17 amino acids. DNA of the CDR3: TGTGCCAGCAGTGGGGGTCTAGCGGCAACTAGCACAGATACGCAGTATTTT. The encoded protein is CASSGGLAATSTDTQYF.

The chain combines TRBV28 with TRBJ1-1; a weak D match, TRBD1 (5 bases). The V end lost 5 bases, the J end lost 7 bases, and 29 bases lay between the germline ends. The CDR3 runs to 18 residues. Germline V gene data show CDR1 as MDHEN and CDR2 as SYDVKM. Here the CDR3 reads CASSPLSQGPPRGVEAFF. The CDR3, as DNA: TGTGCCAGCAGTCCACTAAGCCAGGGACCCCCCCGCGGCGTTGAAGCTTTCTTT.

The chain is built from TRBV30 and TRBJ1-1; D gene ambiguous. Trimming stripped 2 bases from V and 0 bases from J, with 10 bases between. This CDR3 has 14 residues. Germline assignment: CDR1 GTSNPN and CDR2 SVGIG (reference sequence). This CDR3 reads CAWSRTKVNTEAFF. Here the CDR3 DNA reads TGTGCCTGGAGTCGGACTAAGGTGAACACTGAAGCTTTCTTT.

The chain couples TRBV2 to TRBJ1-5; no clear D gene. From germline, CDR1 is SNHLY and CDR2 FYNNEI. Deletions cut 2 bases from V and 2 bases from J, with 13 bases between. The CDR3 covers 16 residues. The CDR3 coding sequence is TGTGCCAGCAGTGAAATAAGCAGTATCGGCAATCAGCCCCAGCATTTT. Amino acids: CASSEISSIGNQPQHF.

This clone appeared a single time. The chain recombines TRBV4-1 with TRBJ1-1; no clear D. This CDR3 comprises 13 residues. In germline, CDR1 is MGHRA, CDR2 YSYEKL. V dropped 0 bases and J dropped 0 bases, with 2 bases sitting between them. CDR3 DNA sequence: TGCGCCAGCAGCCAAGACATGAACACTGAAGCTTTCTTT. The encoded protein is CASSQDMNTEAFF.

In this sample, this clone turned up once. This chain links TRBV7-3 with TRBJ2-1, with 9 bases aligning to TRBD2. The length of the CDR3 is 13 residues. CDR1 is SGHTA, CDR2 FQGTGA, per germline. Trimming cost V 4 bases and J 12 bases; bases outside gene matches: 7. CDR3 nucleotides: TGTGCCAGCAGCTCAAAGCCGGGACTAGCGCAGTTCTTC. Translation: CASSSKPGLAQFF. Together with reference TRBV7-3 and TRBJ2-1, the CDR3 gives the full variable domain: GAGVSQTPSNKVTEKGKYVELRCDPISGHTALYWYRQSLGQGPEFLIYFQGTGAADDSGLPNDRFFAVRPEGSVSTLKIQRTERGDSAVYLCASSSKPGLAQFFGPGTRLTVL.